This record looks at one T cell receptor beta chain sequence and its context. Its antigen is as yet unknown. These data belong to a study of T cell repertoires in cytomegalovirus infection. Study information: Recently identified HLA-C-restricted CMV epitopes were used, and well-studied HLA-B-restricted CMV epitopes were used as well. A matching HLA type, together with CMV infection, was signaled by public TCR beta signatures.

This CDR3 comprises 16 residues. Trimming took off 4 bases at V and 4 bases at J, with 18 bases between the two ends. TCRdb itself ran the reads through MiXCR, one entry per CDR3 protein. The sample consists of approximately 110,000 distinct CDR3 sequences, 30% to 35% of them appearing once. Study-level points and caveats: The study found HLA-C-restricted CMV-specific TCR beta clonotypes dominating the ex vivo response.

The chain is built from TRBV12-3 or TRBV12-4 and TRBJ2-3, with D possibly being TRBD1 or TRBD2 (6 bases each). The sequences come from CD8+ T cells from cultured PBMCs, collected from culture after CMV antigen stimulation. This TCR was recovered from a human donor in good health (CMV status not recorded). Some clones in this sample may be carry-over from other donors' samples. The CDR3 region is CASSSRGGPPADTQYF. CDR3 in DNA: TGTGCCAGCAGTTCTCGAGGGGGGCCCCCCGCAGATACGCAGTATTTT.